This entry describes one T cell receptor beta chain. This CDR3 is built from 15 residues. The V gene lost 6 bases and the J gene lost 5 bases, with 18 bases spanning the gap. CDR1 and CDR2 (germline): MNHEY, SVGAGI. Sequencing was performed with immunoSEQ multiplex PCR; in TCRdb, only in-frame clones are kept and a portion is missing. The sample lists around 63,000 clones; 75% to 90% were seen once. The data belong to a study of OX40 agonist ivuxolimab in advanced cancers. Here the sequenced sample was CD4+ or CD8+ T cells sorted from blood, taken in a trial of the OX40 agonist ivuxolimab. The V and J genes are TRBV6-5 and TRBJ2-3; tentatively, D is TRBD2 (7 bases). The sequence derives from an adult with an advanced solid tumor such as melanoma, head and neck, liver or kidney cancer. Here the CDR3 DNA reads TGTGCCAGCAGCCCCGCGGGGGCCGAGGTAGATACGCAGTATTTT. Its protein product is CASSPAGAEVDTQYF.